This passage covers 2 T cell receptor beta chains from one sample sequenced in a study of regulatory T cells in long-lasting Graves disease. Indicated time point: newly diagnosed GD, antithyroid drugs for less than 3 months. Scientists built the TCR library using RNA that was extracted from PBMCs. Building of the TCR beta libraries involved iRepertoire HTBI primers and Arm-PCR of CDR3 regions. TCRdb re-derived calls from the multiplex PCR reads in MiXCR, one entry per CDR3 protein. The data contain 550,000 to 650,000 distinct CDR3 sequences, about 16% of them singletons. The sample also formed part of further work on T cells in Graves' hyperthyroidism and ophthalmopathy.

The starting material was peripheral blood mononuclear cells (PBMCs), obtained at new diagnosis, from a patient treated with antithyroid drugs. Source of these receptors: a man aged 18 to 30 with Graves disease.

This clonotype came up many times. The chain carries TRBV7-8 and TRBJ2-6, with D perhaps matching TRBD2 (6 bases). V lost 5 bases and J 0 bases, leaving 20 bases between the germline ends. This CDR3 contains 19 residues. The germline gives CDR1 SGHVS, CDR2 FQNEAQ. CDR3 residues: CASSKKGGLRSSGANVLTF. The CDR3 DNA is TGTGCCAGCAGCAAGAAGGGAGGACTCCGGAGCTCTGGGGCCAACGTCCTGACTTTC.

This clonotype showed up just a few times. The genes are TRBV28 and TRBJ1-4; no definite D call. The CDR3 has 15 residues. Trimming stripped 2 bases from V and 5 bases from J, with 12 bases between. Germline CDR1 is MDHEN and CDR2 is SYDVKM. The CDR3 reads CASSLPRHGNEKLFF. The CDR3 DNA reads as TGTGCCAGCAGTTTACCCCGACACGGAAATGAAAAACTGTTTTTT.